Shown below are 30 T cell receptor beta chains from a single sample sequenced in a study of blood T cell repertoires in COVID-19. Produced via immunoSEQ multiplex PCR; TCRdb's table is partial and in-frame only. The sample has some 200,000 clones, around 84% seen once. The source material was peripheral blood. These receptor sequences come from a man under 40 with active or convalescent COVID-19.

The chain employs TRBV18 and TRBJ2-5; maybe TRBD2 (6 bases). Germline CDR1 KGHSH, CDR2 LQKENI. Trimming left V 6 bases short and J 4 bases short, with 18 bases between. This CDR3 is built from 15 residues. CDR3 amino acids: CASSGLAPEGETQYF. In DNA, the CDR3 is TGTGCCAGCTCCGGGCTAGCGCCAGAGGGAGAGACCCAGTACTTC.

This chain links TRBV10-3 with TRBJ1-2; 8 positions match TRBD1. The CDR3 totals 16 residues. V trimming: 6 bases; J trimming: 0 bases; junction bases outside the gene matches: 9. CDR1 and CDR2 (germline): ENHRY, SYGVKD. The CDR3 DNA follows: TGTGCCATCAGAGGAACTTCAGGGGGCCCTAACTATGGCTACACCTTC. Encoded protein: CAIRGTSGGPNYGYTF.

This chain uses TRBV4-2 with TRBJ1-4, with D maybe TRBD1 (5 bases). Trimming stripped 5 bases from V and 5 bases from J, with 15 bases between. Germline CDR1 reads LGHNA; CDR2 reads YNFKEQ. There are 15 residues in the CDR3. CDR3: CASSDRGVSNEKLFF. As DNA, the CDR3 is TGTGCCAGCAGCGATCGGGGGGTCAGCAATGAAAAACTGTTTTTT.

For this clone: At one end, the junction sequence differs from germline, possibly due to a read error. The chain recombines TRBV7-7 with TRBJ1-6; 9 bases align to TRBD1. The CDR3 runs 17 residues. Germline V lookup: CDR1 SSHAT, CDR2 FNYEAQ (reference sequence). CDR3 loop: CASSLAVGDRVSSPLHF. CDR3 nucleotides: TGTGCTAGCAGCTTAGCGGTAGGGGACAGGGTCAGTTCACCCCTCCACTTT. Full variable domain (rest looked up from reference TRBV7-7 and TRBJ1-6): GAGVSQSPRYKVTKRGQDVTLRCDPISSHATLYWYQQALGQGPEFLTYFNYEAQPDKSGLPSDRFSAERPEGSISTLTIQRTEQRDSAMYRCASSLAVGDRVSSPLHFGNGTRLTVT.

The J gene is TRBJ2-2, the V gene TRBV9, with TRBD2 matching 12 bases. Losses at the gene ends were 3 bases for V and 5 bases for J; bases not matched to a gene: 8. The CDR3 sequence is 17 residues long. Germline V gene lookup returns CDR1 SGDLS and CDR2 YYNGEE. The CDR3 reads CASSASGRAIGTGELFF. The CDR3 coding sequence is TGTGCCAGCAGCGCTAGCGGGAGGGCCATCGGGACCGGGGAGCTGTTTTTT.

The chain has TRBV7-9 and TRBJ2-1, with TRBD2 identical over 11 bases. This CDR3 contains 16 residues. The trim removed 0 bases at V and 6 bases at J, leaving 4 bases unmatched. Germline V gene lookup returns CDR1 SEHNR and CDR2 FQNEAQ (reference sequence). The CDR3 DNA follows: TGTGCCAGCAGCTTAGCGTCGGGACTAGCGGCCAATGAGCAGTTCTTC. This sequence encodes CASSLASGLAANEQFF.

V is TRBV4-1 and J is TRBJ2-7, with TRBD1 identical over 8 bases. The germline CDR1 and CDR2 sequences are MGHRA and YSYEKL. J lost 2 bases, V lost 1 base, and 1 base had no gene match. The CDR3 is 14 amino acids. The CDR3, as DNA: TGCGCCAGCAGCCAAGGGACAGGGACCTACGAGCAGTACTTC. It specifies CASSQGTGTYEQYF.

V gene TRBV10-3 combines with J gene TRBJ1-2; D is perhaps TRBD1 (5 bases). The CDR3 contains 15 residues. Trimming took 5 bases from V and 2 from J, leaving 15 bases between them. The germline CDR1 and CDR2 sequences are ENHRY and SYGVKD. The CDR3 nucleotides read TGTGCCATCAGTCTCTCCTTGACAGCCAACTATGGCTACACCTTC. It is translated as CAISLSLTANYGYTF.

This clone appeared a single time. The chain carries TRBV15 and TRBJ2-3, with 7 positions matching TRBD1. The V gene's germline CDR1 is LNHNV and CDR2 YYDKDF (reference sequence). The junction had 6 bases not matched to a gene; V was cut back by 5 bases and J by 1 base. This CDR3 is built from 15 residues. The CDR3 DNA follows: TGTGCCACCAGCGTCCGCACAGGGGGCACAGATACGCAGTATTTT. Encoded protein: CATSVRTGGTDTQYF. The whole variable domain, filled in from reference TRBV15 and TRBJ2-3, reads DAMVIQNPRYQVTQFGKPVTLSCSQTLNHNVMYWYQQKSSQAPKLLFHYYDKDFNNEADTPDNFQSRRPNTSFCFLDIRSPGLGDTAMYLCATSVRTGGTDTQYFGPGTRLTVL.

The chain recombines TRBV6-5 with TRBJ2-3; 9 nucleotides align to TRBD2. Trimming cost V 6 bases and J 6 bases; bases outside gene matches: 4. The CDR3 is made up of 13 amino acids. The V gene's germline CDR1 is MNHEY and CDR2 SVGAGI. The chain's CDR3 is CASRGTSRDTQYF. The CDR3 DNA reads TGTGCCAGCAGAGGGACTAGCCGGGATACGCAGTATTTT.

This chain connects TRBV7-2 to TRBJ1-1; possible D gene TRBD1, 6 bases. The CDR3 is made up of 15 amino acids. V lost 5 bases and J 4 bases, leaving 17 bases between the germline ends. CDR1 and CDR2 from the germline V gene are SGHTA and FQGNSA. CDR3 residues: CASSPIQGLGTEAFF. For the CDR3, the DNA is TGTGCCAGCAGCCCTATACAGGGCCTCGGCACTGAAGCTTTCTTT.

This chain uses TRBV30 with TRBJ1-2; a weak D match, TRBD1 (6 bases). CDR1 GTSNPN and CDR2 SVGIG come from the germline V gene (reference sequence). The length of the CDR3 is 13 residues. Trimming stripped 4 bases from V and 4 bases from J, with 13 bases between. The CDR3 sequence is CAWIQGKGYGYTF. The CDR3, as DNA: TGTGCCTGGATTCAGGGGAAGGGCTATGGCTACACCTTC.

V gene TRBV7-2 combines with J gene TRBJ2-4, with D uncertain. The germline V gene has CDR1 SGHTA and CDR2 FQGNSA. The V gene lost 2 bases and the J gene lost 0 bases, with 5 bases spanning the gap. This CDR3 has 14 residues. Here the CDR3 reads CASSLQLAKNIQYF. The CDR3 coding sequence is TGTGCCAGCAGCTTACAGTTAGCCAAAAACATTCAGTACTTC.

This chain joins TRBV30 and TRBJ1-4; a possible D gene is TRBD1 (5 bases). Trimming cost V 0 bases and J 11 bases, with 13 bases left between them. The CDR3 has 13 residues. The germline CDR1 and CDR2 sequences are GTSNPN and SVGIG (reference sequence). In DNA, the CDR3 is TGTGCCTGGAGTGTACAGGTGAACGGGAAACTGTTTTTT. It codes for CAWSVQVNGKLFF.

The DNA of the CDR3 is TGTGCCAGCAGTACAAACTCTGGGGCCAACGTCCTGACTTTC. It is translated as CASSTNSGANVLTF. The V and J genes are TRBV28 and TRBJ2-6, with D uncertain. Germline V gives CDR1 MDHEN, CDR2 SYDVKM. The ends were cut back, 5 bases at V and 0 bases at J, with 5 bases in the middle. There are 14 residues in the CDR3.

J is TRBJ1-2 and V is TRBV6-1; TRBD1 aligns across 8 bases. The CDR3 totals 16 residues. Germline V lookup: CDR1 MNHNS, CDR2 SASEGT. The V gene end was trimmed by 1 base and the J gene end by 4 bases; junction bases not matched to a gene: 8. The CDR3 loop is CASSEGAGGLGYGYTF. The DNA for the CDR3 is TGTGCCAGCAGTGAAGGGGCAGGGGGCTTGGGCTATGGCTACACCTTC.

The table lists this clone with a count of one. V and J are TRBV28 and TRBJ1-5; unclear D gene. Trimming took off 5 bases at V and 3 bases at J, with 5 bases between the two ends. Germline values: CDR1 MDHEN, CDR2 SYDVKM. The CDR3 runs to 12 residues. The CDR3 loop is CASSTDNQPQHF. The DNA for the CDR3 is TGTGCCAGCAGTACAGACAATCAGCCCCAGCATTTT. Variable domain in full (rest from reference TRBV28 and TRBJ1-5): DVKVTQSSRYLVKRTGEKVFLECVQDMDHENMFWYRQDPGLGLRLIYFSYDVKMKEKGDIPEGYSVSREKKERFSLILESASTNQTSMYLCASSTDNQPQHFGDGTRLSIL.

The chain has TRBV30 and TRBJ1-1; D is uncertain. The CDR3 consists of 12 residues. Germline V gene sequence: CDR1 GTSNPN, CDR2 SVGIG (reference sequence). Trimming removed 4 bases at V and 0 bases at J, with 6 bases between. CDR3 in amino acids: CAWTPLNTEAFF. The CDR3 nucleotides are TGTGCCTGGACCCCGTTGAACACTGAAGCTTTCTTT.

The chain recombines TRBV10-2 with TRBJ1-2; D unresolved. The CDR3 extends over 16 amino acids. CDR1 is WSHSY, CDR2 SAAADI, per germline. Between the trimmed V and J ends, which lost 0 bases and 4 bases, there was a span of 15 bases. CDR3 in DNA: TGCGCCAGCAGTGAGTCGACGTACAGCAAGCTCTATGGCTACACCTTC. This translates into CASSESTYSKLYGYTF.

The chain couples TRBV6-5 to TRBJ1-3; D remains unclear. The V gene lost 0 bases and the J gene lost 4 bases, with 10 bases spanning the gap. The CDR3 covers 15 residues. The germline V gene has CDR1 MNHEY and CDR2 SVGAGI. The CDR3 DNA follows: TGTGCCAGCAGTTACTCGCGAGGATTGGGAAACACCATATATTTT. This codes for CASSYSRGLGNTIYF.

V gene TRBV24-1 combines with J gene TRBJ1-2; D uncertain. Trimming stripped 4 bases from V and 4 bases from J, with 9 bases between. Germline CDR1 and CDR2: KGHDR and SFDVKD. This CDR3 region has 13 residues. The CDR3 protein is CATSDTQVYGYTF. The DNA of the CDR3 is TGTGCCACCAGTGACACCCAGGTCTATGGCTACACCTTC.

The rearrangement links TRBV27 to TRBJ1-4, with 7 positions matching TRBD1. Trimming at V came to 6 bases and at J to 4 bases, leaving 11 bases not matched to a gene. Germline assignment: CDR1 MNHEY and CDR2 SMNVEV (reference sequence). The length of the CDR3 is 16 residues. The CDR3 sequence: CASSPTSGGINEKLFF. The CDR3 DNA is TGTGCCAGCAGCCCAACGTCAGGGGGAATTAATGAAAAACTGTTTTTT.

The V call is TRBV4-3, the J call TRBJ1-4; 10 nucleotides match TRBD1. V lost 0 bases and J lost 4; bases outside the gene matches: 11. Germline V lookup: CDR1 LGHNA, CDR2 YSLEER. The CDR3 runs 19 residues. The CDR3, as DNA: TGCGCCAGCAGCCAAGATCTAATGAGACAGGGGGCCTTTAATGAAAAACTGTTTTTT. Translation gives CASSQDLMRQGAFNEKLFF.

The chain employs TRBV4-3 and TRBJ2-3, with D tentatively TRBD2 (5 bases). Germline assignment: CDR1 LGHNA and CDR2 YSLEER. The CDR3 runs to 15 residues. Trimming left V 0 bases short and J 3 bases short, with 10 bases between. CDR3 in amino acids: CASSQERVRTDTQYF. Here the CDR3 DNA reads TGCGCCAGCAGCCAAGAGCGGGTCAGGACAGATACGCAGTATTTT.

V usage is TRBV7-2 and J usage is TRBJ1-1; D unresolved. This CDR3 has 15 residues. V was trimmed by 1 base and J by 4 bases, leaving 13 bases between them. CDR1 is SGHTA and CDR2 is FQGNSA in the germline V gene. As DNA, the CDR3 is TGTGCCAGCAGCTTAGTCGAAGGCGGAACCACTGAAGCTTTCTTT. It is translated as CASSLVEGGTTEAFF. Based on the CDR3 plus reference TRBV7-2 and TRBJ1-1, the full variable domain is GAGVSQSPSNKVTEKGKDVELRCDPISGHTALYWYRQSLGQGLEFLIYFQGNSAPDKSGLPSDRFSAERTGGSVSTLTIQRTQQEDSAVYLCASSLVEGGTTEAFFGQGTRLTVV.

This clone was seen a single time. CDR3 sequence reads: CASSQPTGDSNQPQHF. In DNA form, the CDR3 reads TGCGCCAGCAGTCAACCAACAGGGGATAGCAATCAGCCCCAGCATTTT. J is TRBJ1-5 and V is TRBV23-1; 7 nucleotides agree with TRBD1. TRBV23-1 is filed as an ORF, its function uncertain. The ends lost 2 bases at V and 0 bases at J; junction bases unmatched: 4. This CDR3 comprises 16 residues.

V usage is TRBV19 and J usage is TRBJ1-4; 7 bases fit TRBD1. V lost 1 base, J lost 7 bases, and 3 bases stayed unmatched. The CDR3 consists of 14 residues. CDR1 and CDR2 from the germline V gene are LNHDA and SQIVND (reference sequence). The CDR3 loop is CASSIGGGIEKLFF. The CDR3, as DNA: TGTGCCAGTAGTATAGGAGGGGGCATTGAAAAACTGTTTTTT.

The chain employs TRBV19 and TRBJ1-5, with D unclear. CDR1 LNHDA and CDR2 SQIVND come from the germline V gene (reference sequence). This CDR3 contains 14 residues. V gave up 5 bases and J gave up 5 bases, with 13 bases separating them. CDR3 sequence: CASSRGVIDQPQHF. DNA of the CDR3: TGTGCCAGTAGTCGGGGTGTGATCGATCAGCCCCAGCATTTT. Full variable domain (outside the CDR3, taken from reference TRBV19 and TRBJ1-5): DGGITQSPKYLFRKEGQNVTLSCEQNLNHDAMYWYRQDPGQGLRLIYYSQIVNDFQKGDIAEGYSVSREKKESFPLTVTSAQKNPTAFYLCASSRGVIDQPQHFGDGTRLSIL.

The J gene is TRBJ1-6, the V gene TRBV6-4; 9 bases are a match to TRBD1. Germline values: CDR1 MRHNA, CDR2 SNTAGT. The J segment lost 9 bases and the V segment lost 5 bases, leaving 5 bases of the junction unmatched. This CDR3 spans 14 amino acids. CDR3 protein: CASSPTGGGSPLHF. CDR3 in DNA: TGTGCCAGCAGTCCGACAGGGGGGGGTTCACCCCTCCACTTT.

This clone was recorded only once. This chain uses TRBV30 with TRBJ2-1, with 13 nucleotides matching TRBD2. With 5 bases clipped from V and 0 bases from J, the junction kept 10 bases outside the gene matches. Germline values: CDR1 GTSNPN, CDR2 SVGIG (reference sequence). CDR3 length: 18 amino acids. CDR3 residues: CAWAGLAGPLGSYNEQFF. The DNA of the CDR3 is TGTGCCTGGGCGGGACTAGCGGGGCCCCTTGGCTCCTACAATGAGCAGTTCTTC.